Below, one TCR beta chain is given with its context. Its cognate antigen is unknown. The sample's treatment: roughly nine-day PBMC culture with coronavirus spike peptide pools or control peptides (ViraFEST assay). CD4+ T cells that had been cultured provided DNA sequenced with the Oncomine TCR Beta short-read assay. Each CDR3 protein is one row after TCRdb ran MiXCR on the PCR reads. Found here are 12,000 or so distinct CDR3 sequences, around 21% of them singletons; the top ten hold around 12%. The data belong to a study of vaccination and CD4 T cells after COVID-19. Study-level background: Convalescent persons amounted to six males plus four females, two of whom were Hispanic. A CEFX pool, an HIV-1 Nef pool, or no peptide went to control cultures.

V was pared by 1 base and J by 3 bases, with 5 bases of the junction left unmatched. The V gene's germline CDR1 is MNHNS and CDR2 SASEGT. The CDR3 runs 15 residues. This clonotype originated in a human donor who had recovered from COVID-19. The chain uses TRBV6-1 and TRBJ1-2, with 7 bases that match TRBD1. The starting material was CD4+ T cells from blood, cultured in vitro, obtained after SARS-CoV-2 vaccination. This CDR3 reads CASSEGGQSYYGYTF. The CDR3 DNA reads as TGTGCCAGCAGTGAAGGGGGACAGTCTTACTATGGCTACACCTTC.